This is a list of T cell receptor beta chains from one sample in a study of T cell responses to AZD1222 COVID-19 vaccine. Profiling relied on immunoSEQ multiplex PCR, and the TCRdb table lists in-frame clones only, not all of them. This table holds 60,000 to 75,000 clones, about 83% found once. Sequences were derived from peripheral blood, sampled 28 days after the second AZD1222 dose. These receptors were taken from an adult who received the AZD1222 COVID-19 vaccine. Both conserved end residues are part of each CDR3. The D gene is left open where the match is weak. Clone size appears in some rows only: once, few, many, or a class for an expanded clone.

TRBV5-1	-	TRBJ1-1	-	CASSFTGRMNTEAFF	TGCGCCAGCAGCTTCACCGGGAGGATGAACACTGAAGCTTTCTTT
TRBV7-2	-	TRBJ1-2	-	CASSLASGGAVFVGGYTF	TGTGCCAGCAGCTTAGCGAGCGGGGGGGCAGTATTCGTTGGTGGCTACACCTTC
TRBV5-1	TRBD2	TRBJ2-7	-	CASSAALAGGDYEQYF	TGCGCCAGCAGCGCCGCCCTAGCGGGGGGCGACTACGAGCAGTACTTC
TRBV3-1/TRBV3-2	-	TRBJ1-6	-	CASSQLNNSPLHF	TGTGCCAGCAGCCAACTCAATAATTCACCCCTCCACTTT
TRBV19	-	TRBJ2-3	-	CASSGDRTDTQYF	TGTGCCAGTAGTGGGGACCGCACAGATACGCAGTATTTT
TRBV18	TRBD1	TRBJ1-1	-	CASSPRQGVTEAFF	TGTGCCAGCTCGCCAAGACAGGGTGTCACTGAAGCTTTCTTT
TRBV18	TRBD1	TRBJ1-2	-	CASSPPSTGGSNGYTF	TGTGCCAGCTCACCACCGTCGACAGGGGGCAGTAATGGCTACACCTTC
TRBV19	-	TRBJ1-1	-	CASTEGFGTEAFF	TGTGCCAGTACAGAGGGATTCGGCACTGAAGCTTTCTTT
TRBV6-5	-	TRBJ1-3	-	CASSYLGLGSGNTIYF	TGTGCCAGCAGTTACCTAGGGTTGGGCTCTGGAAACACCATATATTTT
TRBV7-9	-	TRBJ1-2	-	CASSLAGVGGYTF	TGTGCCAGCAGCTTAGCTGGGGTCGGTGGCTACACCTTC
TRBV27	-	TRBJ1-4	-	CASSLFGGAGRNEKLFF	TGTGCCAGCAGTTTATTTGGAGGGGCCGGTCGAAATGAAAAACTGTTTTTT
TRBV5-1	TRBD2	TRBJ2-2	-	CASSLGLAGATGELFF	TGCGCCAGCAGCTTGGGACTAGCGGGGGCCACCGGGGAGCTGTTTTTT
TRBV11-3	-	TRBJ1-1	-	CASSLARGEAFF	TGTGCCAGCAGCTTAGCCAGGGGTGAAGCTTTCTTT
TRBV28	TRBD1	TRBJ1-4	few	CASSQTGDEKLFF	TGTGCCAGTTCCCAGACAGGGGATGAAAAACTGTTTTTT
TRBV19	TRBD1	TRBJ1-6	-	CASRGQGESPLHF	TGTGCCAGTAGGGGACAGGGAGAATCACCCCTCCACTTT
TRBV19	TRBD1	TRBJ1-1	-	CASSPDRGNTEAFF	TGTGCCAGTAGCCCAGACAGGGGAAACACTGAAGCTTTCTTT
TRBV5-1	-	TRBJ1-2	-	CASSFGRGPDGYTF	TGCGCCAGCAGCTTTGGGAGGGGCCCGGATGGCTACACCTTC
TRBV10-3	-	TRBJ2-1	few	CAIKDRDNEQFF	TGTGCCATCAAAGACCGGGACAATGAGCAGTTCTTC
TRBV10-3	-	TRBJ1-6	-	CAMSADSTNSPLHF	TGTGCCATGTCCGCGGACAGCACAAATTCACCCCTCCACTTT
TRBV19	TRBD1	TRBJ1-2	-	CASRDRGDGGYTF	TGTGCCAGTAGGGACAGGGGCGATGGTGGCTACACCTTC
TRBV2	-	TRBJ1-3	-	CARQGRDTGNTIYF	TGTGCCCGCCAGGGCAGAGACACTGGAAACACCATATATTTT
TRBV15	-	TRBJ2-7	-	CATRAAPANEQYF	TGTGCCACCAGGGCAGCCCCCGCGAACGAGCAGTACTTC
TRBV9	-	TRBJ2-3	few	CASSVDGDGADTQYF	TGTGCCAGCAGCGTAGACGGGGATGGAGCAGATACGCAGTATTTT
TRBV23-1	TRBD1	TRBJ2-7	once	CASSPRDRAEGKYYEQYF	TGCGCCAGCAGTCCCAGGGACAGGGCTGAGGGTAAATACTACGAGCAGTACTTC
TRBV6-5	-	TRBJ1-4	-	CASSYSVGQVNEKLFF	TGTGCCAGCAGTTACTCGGTTGGGCAAGTAAATGAAAAACTGTTTTTT
TRBV7-7	TRBD2	TRBJ2-5	-	CASSLLRGGQETQYF	TGTGCCAGCAGCTTATTGCGCGGGGGTCAAGAGACCCAGTACTTC
TRBV28	TRBD1	TRBJ1-4	once	CASSSDSRQGREKLFF	TGTGCCAGCAGCTCCGACTCCCGACAGGGGAGGGAAAAACTGTTTTTT
TRBV28	TRBD1	TRBJ1-5	-	CASTLGQGNQPQHF	TGTGCCAGCACCCTTGGACAGGGAAACCAGCCCCAGCATTTT
TRBV19	-	TRBJ2-3	-	CASSWERDTDTQYF	TGTGCCAGTAGTTGGGAACGGGACACAGATACGCAGTATTTT
TRBV27	-	TRBJ1-1	-	CASSLFSPRTTNTEAFF	TGTGCCAGCAGTTTATTCTCCCCTCGGACCACGAACACTGAAGCTTTCTTT
TRBV11-3	-	TRBJ2-3	-	CASSSIADTQYF	TGTGCCAGCAGCTCTATAGCCGATACGCAGTATTTT
TRBV7-6	TRBD1	TRBJ2-7	-	CASSPTGGLSYEQYF	TGTGCCAGCAGCCCGACAGGGGGCTTATCCTACGAGCAGTACTTC
TRBV28	-	TRBJ1-2	once	CASSSPGRGDYGYTF	TGTGCCAGCAGTTCGCCGGGACGGGGCGATTATGGCTACACCTTC
TRBV18	TRBD1	TRBJ2-2	-	CASSPGQGGAGELFF	TGTGCCAGCTCACCGGGACAGGGCGGTGCCGGGGAGCTGTTTTTT
TRBV28	-	TRBJ2-7	-	CASSPQGLPAYEQYF	TGTGCCAGCAGCCCCCAGGGACTTCCTGCCTACGAGCAGTACTTC
TRBV16	TRBD1	TRBJ1-5	-	CASSQRDRVGQPQHF	TGTGCCAGCAGCCAGCGCGACAGGGTGGGGCAGCCCCAGCATTTT
TRBV2	TRBD2	TRBJ2-3	few	CASSEGLAGFSSTDTQYF	TGTGCCAGCAGTGAAGGGCTAGCGGGGTTTTCTAGCACAGATACGCAGTATTTT
TRBV15	TRBD1	TRBJ1-5	-	CATSRGDSDQPQHF	TGTGCCACCAGCAGAGGGGACAGTGATCAGCCCCAGCATTTT
TRBV6-1	TRBD2	TRBJ2-5	-	CASSERGTIKTQYF	TGTGCCAGCAGTGAGCGCGGGACTATAAAGACCCAGTACTTC
TRBV10-3	-	TRBJ1-6	-	CAITLGGKSPLHF	TGTGCCATCACCCTGGGGGGGAAATCACCCCTCCACTTT
TRBV7-2	-	TRBJ2-2	-	CASSLWGPNTGELFF	TGTGCCAGCAGCTTATGGGGACCGAACACCGGGGAGCTGTTTTTT
TRBV5-1	-	TRBJ2-1	-	CASSLVGTHNEQFF	TGCGCCAGCAGCTTGGTGGGGACGCACAATGAGCAGTTCTTC
TRBV6-4	TRBD1	TRBJ1-6	-	CASSRDSSYNSPLHF	TGTGCCAGCAGCCGGGACAGCTCCTATAATTCACCCCTCCACTTT
TRBV11-2	TRBD2	TRBJ2-2	-	CASSLGSGGSTGELFF	TGTGCCAGCAGCTTAGGTAGCGGGGGAAGCACCGGGGAGCTGTTTTTT
TRBV18	-	TRBJ2-3	once	CASSPGGQHTDTQYF	TGTGCCAGCTCACCTGGGGGGCAGCACACAGATACGCAGTATTTT
TRBV6-5	TRBD1	TRBJ1-2	-	CASRNRGYYGYTF	TGTGCCAGCAGAAACAGGGGGTACTATGGCTACACCTTC